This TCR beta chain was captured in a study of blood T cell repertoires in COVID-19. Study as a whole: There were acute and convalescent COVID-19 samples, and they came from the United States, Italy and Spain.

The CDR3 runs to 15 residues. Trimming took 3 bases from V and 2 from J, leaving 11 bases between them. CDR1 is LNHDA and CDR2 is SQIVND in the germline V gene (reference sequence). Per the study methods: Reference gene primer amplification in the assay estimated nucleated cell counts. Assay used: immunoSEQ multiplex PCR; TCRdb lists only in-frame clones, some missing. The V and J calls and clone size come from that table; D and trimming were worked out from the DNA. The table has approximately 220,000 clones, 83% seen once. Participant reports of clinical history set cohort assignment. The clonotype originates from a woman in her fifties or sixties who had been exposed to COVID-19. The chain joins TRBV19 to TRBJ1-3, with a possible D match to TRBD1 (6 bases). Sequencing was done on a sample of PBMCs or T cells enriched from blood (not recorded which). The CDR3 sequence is CASSIDRRTGNTIYF. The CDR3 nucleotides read TGTGCCAGTAGTATCGACAGGAGGACTGGAAACACCATATATTTT.